This section outlines one T cell receptor beta chain sequence together with its context. The antigen is unknown. This record comes from a study of vaccination effects on CD4 cells after COVID-19. ViraFEST used viral peptide pools to expand antigen-specific CD4+ T cells before sequencing. Subsequent to a culture period of 10 to 11 days, CD4+ T cells were isolated. All vaccine recipients tested negative for nucleocapsid antibodies and had never contracted SARS-CoV-2 infection. Cultures used under 2.5 million PBMC per well, around 9 IU/ml IL-2 and 9.5 to 10 ug/ml peptides. Half the medium was swapped for IL-2 medium on days 3 and 7. Study-level points and caveats: Limitations: small convalescent group and missing early post-infection timepoints.

The method was immunoSEQ multiplex PCR; TCRdb's version includes in-frame clones alone and lacks a portion of them. The sample yields 14,000 or so clones, just over 75% seen once. The sequence came from a human donor who received a COVID-19 vaccine. The material sequenced was CD4+ T cells from PBMCs cultured with HCoV-229E spike peptides, taken before COVID-19 vaccination.

The CDR3 DNA follows: TGCGCCAGCAGCCCGGGACGCTATGACGATACGCAGTATTTT. Protein: CASSPGRYDDTQYF. The J gene is TRBJ2-3, the V gene TRBV5-1; D assignment may be TRBD1 or TRBD2 (5 bases each). Germline CDR1 and CDR2: SGHRS and YFSETQ. The germline V and J ends were trimmed by 4 bases and 6 bases, with 15 bases remaining between them. The CDR3 has 14 amino acids.